One and the same sample provided the 26 T cell receptor beta chains below, sequenced in a study of blood T cell repertoires in COVID-19. Sequencing used immunoSEQ multiplex PCR; TCRdb keeps in-frame clones, though not all of them. The top ten hold about 0.78% of the sample, which has 350,000 to 450,000 clones, roughly nine tenths seen once. Sequences were obtained from PBMCs or T cells enriched from blood (not recorded which). All receptors derive from a woman between 40 and 55 years old who had been exposed to COVID-19.

This clone has only one observation. V usage is TRBV12-3 or TRBV12-4 and J usage is TRBJ2-7, with TRBD2 as a possible D gene (7 bases). Trimming removed 5 bases from V and 3 bases from J, with 11 bases in between. There are 13 residues in the CDR3. CDR3 bases: TGTGCCAGCAGTCGGGGGGCGCACTACGAGCAGTACTTC. Translation: CASSRGAHYEQYF.

The J gene is TRBJ1-5, the V gene TRBV18, with D perhaps matching TRBD1 (5 bases). V lost 4 bases and J lost 4, with 11 bases in between. In germline, CDR1 is KGHSH, CDR2 LQKENI. The CDR3 extends over 14 amino acids. In DNA, the CDR3 is TGTGCCAGCTCACGGTCAGGGTTAAATCAGCCCCAGCATTTT. Encoded protein: CASSRSGLNQPQHF.

This chain links TRBV19 with TRBJ2-7; possibly TRBD2 for D (5 bases). V dropped 3 bases and J dropped 3 bases, with 15 bases sitting between them. There are 15 residues in the CDR3. Per the germline V gene, CDR1 is LNHDA and CDR2 is SQIVND (reference sequence). In DNA, the CDR3 is TGTGCCAGTAGTATGCGAGCGGTCGCAGACTACGAGCAGTACTTC. Translation gives CASSMRAVADYEQYF.

This clone has a single count. In nucleotides, the CDR3 is TGTGCCAGCAGCTCACGGGGGGAGTATAGGGAGACCCAGTACTTC. As protein: CASSSRGEYRETQYF. The V and J genes are TRBV11-3 and TRBJ2-5; 7 nucleotides agree with TRBD2. This CDR3 has 15 residues. With 4 bases clipped from V and 5 bases from J, the junction kept 10 bases outside the gene matches. The germline gives CDR1 SGHNT, CDR2 YENEEA.

This rearrangement joins TRBV30 to TRBJ1-1; 7 bases fit TRBD1. The length of the CDR3 is 14 residues. The V gene's germline CDR1 is GTSNPN and CDR2 SVGIG (reference sequence). Trimming at V came to 4 bases and at J to 1 base, leaving 6 bases not matched to a gene. CDR3 loop: CAWNPGQTNTEAFF. The CDR3 nucleotides are TGTGCCTGGAATCCGGGACAGACGAACACTGAAGCTTTCTTT.

This rearrangement joins TRBV10-2 to TRBJ1-2; D not certain. Germline V gene lookup returns CDR1 WSHSY and CDR2 SAAADI. The CDR3 is made up of 13 amino acids. V lost 6 bases and J 8 bases, leaving 16 bases between the germline ends. CDR3 sequence reads: CASSNVYEGGYTF. The DNA of the CDR3 is TGCGCCAGCAGCAACGTGTATGAGGGCGGCTACACCTTC.

The chain couples TRBV11-3 to TRBJ2-5; 12 positions match TRBD2. V shed 5 bases and J 3 bases; nucleotides not matched to a gene: 4. The CDR3 covers 15 residues. Germline assignment: CDR1 SGHNT and CDR2 YENEEA. This CDR3 is CASSRLAGVKETQYF. CDR3 bases: TGTGCCAGCAGCCGACTAGCGGGAGTTAAAGAGACCCAGTACTTC. Drawing the rest from reference TRBV11-3 and TRBJ2-5, the complete variable domain is EAGVVQSPRYKIIEKKQPVAFWCNPISGHNTLYWYLQNLGQGPELLIRYENEEAVDDSQLPKDRFSAERLKGVDSTLKIQPAELGDSAVYLCASSRLAGVKETQYFGPGTRLLVL.

This clone occurred once. The V gene is TRBV19, the J gene TRBJ2-7; 10 nucleotides match TRBD1. The CDR3 is made up of 14 amino acids. Germline V gene data show CDR1 as LNHDA and CDR2 as SQIVND (reference sequence). Unmatched junction bases numbered 6, after V lost 6 bases and J lost 4 bases. CDR3: CASSRTGGSYEQYF. CDR3 nucleotide sequence: TGTGCCAGTAGCCGGACAGGGGGAAGTTACGAGCAGTACTTC. The entire variable domain, with the rest obtained from reference TRBV19 and TRBJ2-7, is as follows: DGGITQSPKYLFRKEGQNVTLSCEQNLNHDAMYWYRQDPGQGLRLIYYSQIVNDFQKGDIAEGYSVSREKKESFPLTVTSAQKNPTAFYLCASSRTGGSYEQYFGPGTRLTVT.

Only a few counts were recorded for this clone. This rearrangement joins TRBV5-8 to TRBJ2-2, with 9 bases lining up with TRBD1. This CDR3 contains 17 residues. In germline, CDR1 is SGHTS, CDR2 YDEGEE. The trim removed 2 bases at V and 5 bases at J, leaving 10 bases unmatched. CDR3: CASSFLGQGSATGELFF. The CDR3 bases are TGTGCCAGCAGCTTCTTGGGACAGGGTAGCGCGACCGGGGAGCTGTTTTTT. Drawing the rest from reference TRBV5-8 and TRBJ2-2, the complete variable domain is EAGVTQSPTHLIKTRGQQATLRCSPISGHTSVYWYQQALGLGLQFLLWYDEGEERNRGNFPPRFSGRQFPNYSSELNVNALELEDSALYLCASSFLGQGSATGELFFGEGSRLTVL.

The chain links TRBV30 to TRBJ2-7, with TRBD1 matching over 11 bases. V lost 0 bases and J lost 3; bases outside the gene matches: 4. The CDR3 has 15 residues. Germline CDR1 is GTSNPN and CDR2 is SVGIG (reference sequence). For the CDR3, the DNA is TGTGCCTGGAGTGTAGGGGGGACAGGGGGCTACGAGCAGTACTTC. It translates to CAWSVGGTGGYEQYF.

In its sample, this clone was seen once. The rearrangement uses TRBV3-1 (or the pseudogene TRBV3-2) and TRBJ2-5, with D tentatively TRBD1 (6 bases). Looked up from germline, CDR1 is LGHDT and CDR2 is YNNKEL (reference sequence). V lost 0 bases and J 5 bases, leaving 13 bases between the germline ends. The CDR3 loop spans 15 amino acids. The CDR3 DNA is TGTGCCAGCAGCCAAGATTTAGGGCAGGGGGAGACCCAGTACTTC. Its protein product is CASSQDLGQGETQYF.

The rearrangement links TRBV12-3 or TRBV12-4 to TRBJ2-4; D gene unclear. The CDR3 consists of 13 residues. Trimming cost V 3 bases and J 3 bases, with 6 bases left between them. CDR3 loop: CASSFSLKNIQYF. The CDR3, as DNA: TGTGCCAGCAGTTTTAGCCTCAAAAACATTCAGTACTTC.

J is TRBJ2-1 and V is TRBV7-9, with TRBD2 as a possible D gene (6 bases). Trimming shortened V by 5 bases and J by 9 bases, and 11 bases separated the two germline ends. Per germline, CDR1 SEHNR and CDR2 FQNEAQ (reference sequence). This CDR3 has 12 residues. The CDR3 loop is CASSLSGVEQFF. In DNA form, the CDR3 reads TGTGCCAGCAGCCTTAGCGGTGTTGAGCAGTTCTTC.

This clone is a singleton in its sample. V and J are TRBV24-1 and TRBJ2-3; D uncertain. The germline CDR1 and CDR2 sequences are KGHDR and SFDVKD. The CDR3 has 15 residues. V lost 4 bases to trimming and J lost 1 base, with 11 bases between them. Here the CDR3 DNA reads TGTGCCACCAGTGACCCCCGGGTCGGCACAGATACGCAGTATTTT. Protein sequence: CATSDPRVGTDTQYF.

V gene TRBV3-1 (or the pseudogene TRBV3-2) combines with J gene TRBJ2-1, with TRBD1 identical over 10 bases. The V and J ends lost 2 bases and 6 bases, in that order; junction bases with no gene match: 4. Germline V lookup: CDR1 LGHDT, CDR2 YNNKEL (reference sequence). The CDR3 loop spans 15 amino acids. The CDR3 loop reads CASSQWDRGSNEQFF. In DNA form, the CDR3 reads TGTGCCAGCAGCCAATGGGACAGGGGTTCCAATGAGCAGTTCTTC.

J is TRBJ2-5 and V is TRBV9; 7 nucleotides agree with TRBD2. J was trimmed by 2 bases and V by 0 bases; bases with no gene match: 4. The CDR3 consists of 15 residues. CDR1 is SGDLS, CDR2 YYNGEE, per germline. The DNA for the CDR3 is TGTGCCAGCAGCGTAGCAGGGACTACTCAAGAGACCCAGTACTTC. Translation: CASSVAGTTQETQYF.

V is TRBV30 and J is TRBJ1-2; D unclear. Germline CDR1 GTSNPN, CDR2 SVGIG (reference sequence). The V end lost 3 bases, the J end lost 6 bases, and 8 bases lay between the germline ends. The CDR3 consists of 11 residues. Here the CDR3 DNA reads TGTGCCTGGAGATCGGTCCATGGCTACACCTTC. This sequence encodes CAWRSVHGYTF.

The rearrangement joins TRBV30 to TRBJ2-5, with a weak D call TRBD1 (5 bases). V was trimmed by 3 bases and J by 5 bases, leaving 16 bases between them. The CDR3 runs 14 residues. Looked up from germline, CDR1 is GTSNPN and CDR2 is SVGIG (reference sequence). The CDR3 protein is CAWSNPGLSETQYF. For the CDR3, the DNA is TGTGCCTGGAGCAATCCAGGGTTAAGTGAGACCCAGTACTTC.

The chain recombines TRBV7-8 with TRBJ1-2; 7 bases are a match to TRBD1. The ends lost 5 bases at V and 0 bases at J; junction bases unmatched: 3. The CDR3 totals 14 residues. Germline V lookup: CDR1 SGHVS, CDR2 FQNEAQ. The CDR3 coding sequence is TGTGCCAGCAGCCCGGGACAGACTAACTATGGCTACACCTTC. Protein product: CASSPGQTNYGYTF.

The rearrangement links TRBV7-2 to TRBJ2-3; D gene unclear. Germline V lookup: CDR1 SGHTA, CDR2 FQGNSA. The CDR3 consists of 14 residues. V lost 2 bases and J 1 base, leaving 7 bases between the germline ends. For the CDR3, the DNA is TGTGCCAGCAGCTTATTTTCAGGCACAGATACGCAGTATTTT. It specifies CASSLFSGTDTQYF.

The chain links TRBV30 to TRBJ2-5; the match to TRBD1 covers 8 bases. The germline V gene has CDR1 GTSNPN and CDR2 SVGIG (reference sequence). V lost 3 bases to trimming and J lost 7 bases; unmatched junction nucleotides: 10. The CDR3 loop spans 14 amino acids. The CDR3 here is CAWRMTGAGGTQYF. In DNA, the CDR3 is TGTGCCTGGAGGATGACAGGGGCCGGGGGGACCCAGTACTTC. The complete variable domain, with remaining parts taken from reference TRBV30 and TRBJ2-5, reads SQTIHQWPATLVQPVGSPLSLECTVEGTSNPNLYWYRQAAGRGLQLLFYSVGIGQISSEVPQNLSASRPQDRQFILSSKKLLLSDSGFYLCAWRMTGAGGTQYFGPGTRLLVL.

The chain couples TRBV4-1 to TRBJ2-7; 8 bases agree with TRBD2. CDR3 length: 15 amino acids. Germline V lookup: CDR1 MGHRA, CDR2 YSYEKL. The ends lost 4 bases at V and 3 bases at J; junction bases unmatched: 8. The CDR3 region has the DNA TGCGCCAGCAGCCGAGGGGCGGGAGGAGACTACGAGCAGTACTTC. Translation: CASSRGAGGDYEQYF.

Note on this clone: Other DNA sequences in the same sample also yield this CDR3. The chain is built from TRBV5-1 and TRBJ2-5, with 7 bases aligning to TRBD2. Germline trimming cut 1 base from V and 4 bases from J; bases unmatched to any gene: 1. The germline gives CDR1 SGHRS, CDR2 YFSETQ. The CDR3 sequence is 13 residues long. CDR3 DNA: TGCGCCAGCAGCTTGAGCGGGGTAGAGACCCAGTACTTC. This sequence encodes CASSLSGVETQYF.

This rearrangement joins TRBV5-6 to TRBJ2-6; D ambiguous. Germline V gene data show CDR1 as SGHDT and CDR2 as YYEEEE. V shed 0 bases and J shed 0 bases, with 13 bases lying between them. The CDR3 has 18 residues. CDR3 in amino acids: CASSLVAEIPSGANVLTF. CDR3 DNA: TGTGCCAGCAGCTTGGTGGCGGAGATACCCTCTGGGGCCAACGTCCTGACTTTC.

The chain uses TRBV4-3 and TRBJ2-4, with 15 positions matching TRBD2. Looked up from germline, CDR1 is LGHNA and CDR2 is YSLEER. J lost 3 bases, V lost 4 bases, and 19 bases had no gene match. This CDR3 is 22 amino acids long. In DNA, the CDR3 is TGCGCCAGCAGCCGCGGGACAGGGAGGGGACTAGCGGGAGGTCTGGTCAAAAACATTCAGTACTTC. This gives the protein CASSRGTGRGLAGGLVKNIQYF.

V usage is TRBV24-1 and J usage is TRBJ2-2, with 8 bases fitting TRBD1. CDR3 size: 15 residues. In germline, CDR1 is KGHDR, CDR2 SFDVKD. With V trimmed by 5 bases and J by 5 bases, 6 bases remained unmatched. DNA for the CDR3: TGTGCCACCAGTGGTCTAGGACAGGGAACCGGGGAGCTGTTTTTT. It is translated as CATSGLGQGTGELFF.